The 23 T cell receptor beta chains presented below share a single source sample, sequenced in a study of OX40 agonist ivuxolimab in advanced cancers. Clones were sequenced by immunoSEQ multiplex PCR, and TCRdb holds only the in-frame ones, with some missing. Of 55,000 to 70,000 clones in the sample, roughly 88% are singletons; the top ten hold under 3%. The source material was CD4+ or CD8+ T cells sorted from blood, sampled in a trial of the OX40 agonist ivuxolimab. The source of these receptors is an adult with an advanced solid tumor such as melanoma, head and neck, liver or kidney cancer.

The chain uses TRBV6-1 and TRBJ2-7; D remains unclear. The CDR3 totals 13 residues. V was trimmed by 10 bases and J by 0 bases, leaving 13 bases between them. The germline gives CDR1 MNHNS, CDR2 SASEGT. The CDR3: CATLLGSSYEQYF. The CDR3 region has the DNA TGTGCCACCCTGCTTGGCAGCTCCTACGAGCAGTACTTC.

CDR3 sequence (DNA): TGCGCCAGCAGCCAAGACGTCAACCCCTCTGGAAACACCATATATTTT. Protein sequence: CASSQDVNPSGNTIYF. This sequence joins TRBV4-3 and TRBJ1-3; D is unresolved. Germline V gene data show CDR1 as LGHNA and CDR2 as YSLEER. Trimming took off 0 bases at V and 0 bases at J, with 9 bases between the two ends. The CDR3 is made up of 16 amino acids.

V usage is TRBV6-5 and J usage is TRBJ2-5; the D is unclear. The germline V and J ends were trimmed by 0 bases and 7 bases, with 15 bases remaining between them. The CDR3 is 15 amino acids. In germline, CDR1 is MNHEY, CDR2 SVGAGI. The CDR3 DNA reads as TGTGCCAGCAGTTACTCTTATGCTGATTGGGTGACCCAGTACTTC. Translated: CASSYSYADWVTQYF.

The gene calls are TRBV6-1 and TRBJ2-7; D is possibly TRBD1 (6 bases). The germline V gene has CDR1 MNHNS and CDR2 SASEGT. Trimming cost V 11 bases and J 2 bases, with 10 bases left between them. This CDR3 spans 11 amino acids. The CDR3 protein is CAGRQAYEQYF. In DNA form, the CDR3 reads TGTGCCGGCCGACAGGCCTACGAGCAGTACTTC.

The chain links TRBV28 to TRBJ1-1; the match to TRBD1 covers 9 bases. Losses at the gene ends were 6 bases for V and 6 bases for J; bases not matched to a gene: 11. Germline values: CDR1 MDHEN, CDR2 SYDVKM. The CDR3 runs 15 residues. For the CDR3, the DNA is TGTGCCAGCAGCGGCTCCACAGGGGGCAGGGCTGAAGCTTTCTTT. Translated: CASSGSTGGRAEAFF.

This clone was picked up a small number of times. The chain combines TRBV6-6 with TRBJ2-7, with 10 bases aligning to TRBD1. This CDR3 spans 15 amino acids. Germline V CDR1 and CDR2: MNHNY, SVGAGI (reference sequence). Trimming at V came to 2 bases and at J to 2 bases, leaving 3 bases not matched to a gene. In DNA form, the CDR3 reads TGTGCCAGCAGTTACCCCGGGACAGGGGCCTACGAGCAGTACTTC. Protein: CASSYPGTGAYEQYF.

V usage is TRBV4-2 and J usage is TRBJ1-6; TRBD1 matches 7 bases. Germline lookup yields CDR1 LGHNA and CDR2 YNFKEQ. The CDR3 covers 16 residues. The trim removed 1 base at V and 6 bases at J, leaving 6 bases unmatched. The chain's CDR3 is CASSQATGQINSPLHF. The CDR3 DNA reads TGTGCCAGCAGCCAAGCAACGGGACAGATTAATTCACCCCTCCACTTT.

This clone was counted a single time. The DNA for the CDR3 is TGTGCCAGCAGTGAAGCATTTCGGGGAGAGGCAGATACGCAGTATTTT. This encodes CASSEAFRGEADTQYF. V and J are TRBV6-1 and TRBJ2-3, with a tentative D call TRBD2 (5 bases). Trimming removed 0 bases from V and 4 bases from J, with 14 bases in between. The CDR3 has 16 residues. Germline-derived CDR1 and CDR2 are MNHNS and SASEGT.

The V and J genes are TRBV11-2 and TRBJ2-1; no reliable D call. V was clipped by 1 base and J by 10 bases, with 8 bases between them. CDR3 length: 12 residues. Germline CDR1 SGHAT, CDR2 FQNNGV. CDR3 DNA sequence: TGTGCCAGCAGCTTAGTCCAAAGGGAGCAGTTCTTC. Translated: CASSLVQREQFF.

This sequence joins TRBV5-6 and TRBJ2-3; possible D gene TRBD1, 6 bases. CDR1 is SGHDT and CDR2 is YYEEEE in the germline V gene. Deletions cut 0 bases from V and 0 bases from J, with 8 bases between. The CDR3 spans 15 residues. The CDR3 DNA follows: TGTGCCAGCAGCTTGGCGGGACATAGCACAGATACGCAGTATTTT. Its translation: CASSLAGHSTDTQYF.

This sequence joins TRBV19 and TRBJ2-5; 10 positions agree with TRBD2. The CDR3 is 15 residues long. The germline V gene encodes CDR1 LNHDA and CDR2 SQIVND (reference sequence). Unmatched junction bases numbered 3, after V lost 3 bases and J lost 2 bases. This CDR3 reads CASSMASGGQETQYF. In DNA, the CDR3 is TGTGCCAGTAGTATGGCTAGCGGGGGTCAAGAGACCCAGTACTTC.

In nucleotides, the CDR3 is TGCAGCGTCGCAACCGGATCCGATAATGAAAAACTGTTTTTT. Translation gives CSVATGSDNEKLFF. The chain carries TRBV29-1 and TRBJ1-4; no reliable D call. CDR1 SQVTM and CDR2 ANQGSEA come from the germline V gene. Trimming pared 6 bases from V and 4 bases from J, leaving 15 bases between. This CDR3 region has 14 residues.

CDR3 protein: CASSFPGQFFEQYF. The CDR3 bases are TGTGCCAGCAGCTTCCCGGGACAGTTCTTCGAGCAGTACTTC. This chain joins TRBV7-2 and TRBJ2-7; 7 nucleotides agree with TRBD1. The junction had 8 bases not matched to a gene; V was cut back by 3 bases and J by 6 bases. In germline, CDR1 is SGHTA, CDR2 FQGNSA. The CDR3 has 14 amino acids.

The CDR3: CASSSGLAEYNEQFF. The CDR3 coding sequence is TGTGCCAGCAGCTCGGGACTAGCGGAGTACAATGAGCAGTTCTTC. The rearrangement links TRBV9 to TRBJ2-1; 11 bases agree with TRBD2. CDR1 and CDR2 (germline): SGDLS, YYNGEE. J gave up 4 bases and V 4 bases, and 4 bases lay outside the gene matches. The CDR3 has 15 residues.

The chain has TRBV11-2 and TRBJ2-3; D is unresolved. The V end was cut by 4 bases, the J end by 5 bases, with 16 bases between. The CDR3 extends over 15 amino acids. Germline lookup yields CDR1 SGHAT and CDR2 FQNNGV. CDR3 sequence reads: CASSSPGWVGDTQYF. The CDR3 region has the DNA TGTGCCAGCAGCTCCCCTGGCTGGGTAGGAGATACGCAGTATTTT.

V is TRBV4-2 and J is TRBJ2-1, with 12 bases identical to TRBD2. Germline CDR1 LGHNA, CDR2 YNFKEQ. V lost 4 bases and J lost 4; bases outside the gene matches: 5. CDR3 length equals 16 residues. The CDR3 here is CASSRSSGGAYNEQFF. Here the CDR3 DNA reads TGTGCCAGCAGCCGCTCTAGCGGGGGGGCTTACAATGAGCAGTTCTTC.

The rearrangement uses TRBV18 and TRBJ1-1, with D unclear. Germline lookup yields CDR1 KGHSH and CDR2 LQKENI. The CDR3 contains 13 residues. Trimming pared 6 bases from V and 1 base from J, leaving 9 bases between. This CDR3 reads CASSGVRNTEAFF. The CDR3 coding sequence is TGTGCCAGCTCCGGGGTCAGGAACACTGAAGCTTTCTTT.

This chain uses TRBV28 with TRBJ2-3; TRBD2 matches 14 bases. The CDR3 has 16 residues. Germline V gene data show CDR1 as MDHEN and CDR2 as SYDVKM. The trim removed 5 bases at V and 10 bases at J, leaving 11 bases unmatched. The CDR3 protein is CASSTRLAGGRVAQYF. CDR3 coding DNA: TGTGCCAGCAGTACCAGACTAGCGGGGGGGCGTGTTGCGCAGTATTTT.

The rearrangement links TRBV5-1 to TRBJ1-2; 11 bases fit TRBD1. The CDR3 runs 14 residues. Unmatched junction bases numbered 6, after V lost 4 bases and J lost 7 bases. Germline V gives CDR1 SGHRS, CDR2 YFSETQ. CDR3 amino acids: CASSPGQGAGGYTF. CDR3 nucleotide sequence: TGCGCCAGCAGCCCCGGACAGGGGGCGGGTGGCTACACCTTC.

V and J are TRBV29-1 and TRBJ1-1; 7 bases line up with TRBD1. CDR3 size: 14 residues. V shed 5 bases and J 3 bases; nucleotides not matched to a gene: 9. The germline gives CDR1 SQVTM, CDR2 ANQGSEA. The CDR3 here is CSVLMGTVYTEAFF. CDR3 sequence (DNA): TGCAGCGTTCTCATGGGGACAGTATACACTGAAGCTTTCTTT.

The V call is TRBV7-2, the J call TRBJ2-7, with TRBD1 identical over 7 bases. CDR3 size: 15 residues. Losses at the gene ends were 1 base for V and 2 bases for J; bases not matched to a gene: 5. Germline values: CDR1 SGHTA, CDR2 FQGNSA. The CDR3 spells CASSLGGQTAYEQYF. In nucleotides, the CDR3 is TGTGCCAGCAGCTTAGGGGGACAGACGGCCTACGAGCAGTACTTC.

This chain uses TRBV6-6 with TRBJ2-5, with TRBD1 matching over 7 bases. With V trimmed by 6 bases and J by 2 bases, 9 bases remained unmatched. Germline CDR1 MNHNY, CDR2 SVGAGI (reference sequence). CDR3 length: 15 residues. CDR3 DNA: TGTGCCAGCAGCCCACAGGGGTCAGGTCAAGAGACCCAGTACTTC. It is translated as CASSPQGSGQETQYF.

The chain's CDR3 is CASSGDSEQYF. The CDR3 region has the DNA TGCGCCAGCAGCGGGGACAGTGAGCAGTACTTC. The chain uses TRBV5-1 and TRBJ2-7, with TRBD1 matching 7 bases. Unmatched junction bases numbered 2, after V lost 4 bases and J lost 7 bases. CDR1 and CDR2 (germline): SGHRS, YFSETQ. The CDR3 length is 11 residues. The variable domain in full, completed from reference TRBV5-1 and TRBJ2-7, reads KAGVTQTPRYLIKTRGQQVTLSCSPISGHRSVSWYQQTPGQGLQFLFEYFSETQRNKGNFPGRFSGRQFSNSRSEMNVSTLELGDSALYLCASSGDSEQYFGPGTRLTVT.